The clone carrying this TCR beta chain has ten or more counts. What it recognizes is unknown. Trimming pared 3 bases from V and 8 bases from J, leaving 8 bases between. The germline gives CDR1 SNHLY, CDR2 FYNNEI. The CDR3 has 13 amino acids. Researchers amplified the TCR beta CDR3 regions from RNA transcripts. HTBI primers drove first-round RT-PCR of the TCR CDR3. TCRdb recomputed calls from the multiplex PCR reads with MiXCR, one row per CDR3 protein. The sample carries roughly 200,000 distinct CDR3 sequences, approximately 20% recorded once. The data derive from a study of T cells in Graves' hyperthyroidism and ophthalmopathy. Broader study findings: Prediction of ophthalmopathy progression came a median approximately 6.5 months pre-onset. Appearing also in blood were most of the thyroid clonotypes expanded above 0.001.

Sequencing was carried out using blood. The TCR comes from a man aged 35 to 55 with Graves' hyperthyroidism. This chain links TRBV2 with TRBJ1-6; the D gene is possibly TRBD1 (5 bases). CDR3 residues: CASSDRGDSPLHF. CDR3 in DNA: TGTGCCAGCAGTGATCGGGGGGATTCACCCCTCCACTTT.